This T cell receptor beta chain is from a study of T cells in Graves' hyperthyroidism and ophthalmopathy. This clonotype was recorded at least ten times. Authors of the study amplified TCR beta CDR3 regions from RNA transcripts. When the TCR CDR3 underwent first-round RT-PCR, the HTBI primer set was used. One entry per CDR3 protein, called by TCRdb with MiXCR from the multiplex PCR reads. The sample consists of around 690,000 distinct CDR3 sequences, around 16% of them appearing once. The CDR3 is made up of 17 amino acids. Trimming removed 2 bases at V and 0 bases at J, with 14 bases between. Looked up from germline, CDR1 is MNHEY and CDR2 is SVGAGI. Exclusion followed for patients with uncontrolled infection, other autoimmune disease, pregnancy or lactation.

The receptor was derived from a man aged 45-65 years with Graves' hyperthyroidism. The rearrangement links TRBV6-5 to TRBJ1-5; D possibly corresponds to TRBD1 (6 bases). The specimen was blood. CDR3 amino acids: CASSYTAGHDSNQPQHF. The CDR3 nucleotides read TGTGCCAGCAGTTACACCGCGGGACATGATAGCAATCAGCCCCAGCATTTT.